This T cell receptor beta chain was sequenced during a study of blood T cell repertoires in COVID-19. Study information: Sites in the United States, Italy and Spain provided acute and convalescent COVID-19 samples. The analysed material was cDNA or gDNA that came from T cells, B-cell-depleted T cells, or PBMCs.

This clone was detected ten times or more. The V and J ends lost 3 bases and 1 base, in that order; junction bases with no gene match: 5. This CDR3 is 15 amino acids long. Germline CDR1 and CDR2: DFQATT and SNEGSKA (reference sequence). Source study methods: For nucleated cells, counts were estimated from reference gene primer amplification. Repertoires were generated with immunoSEQ multiplex PCR, while TCRdb's copy carries only in-frame clones and drops some. Clonal size and the V and J genes are those of that table, whereas D and trimming came from the DNA. The table shows 130,000 to 150,000 clones, with 84% occurring only once.

V usage is TRBV20-1 and J usage is TRBJ2-5, with 10 nucleotides matching TRBD2. The receptor's source is a human donor in a cohort sampled during active COVID-19. Sequencing input: peripheral blood. The CDR3 DNA follows: TGCAGTGCTAGTAAAGCGGGGGGGATCCAAGAGACCCAGTACTTC. This encodes CSASKAGGIQETQYF.